These 7 T cell receptor beta chains originate from one sample sequenced in a study of blood T cells in healthy people across ages. PCR was performed a second time for roughly 6 to 12 cycles using a sample-barcoded 5' primer and a J-beta primer mix. TCRdb independently ran MiXCR on the 5' RACE reads; one entry per CDR3 protein. The repertoire has about 670,000 distinct CDR3 sequences, approximately 40% of them found once; the top ten carry around 30%. The sequenced material came from blood. The receptors derive from an elderly man in good health.

The chain is built from TRBV20-1 and TRBJ2-5; TRBD2 matches 10 bases. Germline loops: CDR1 DFQATT, CDR2 SNEGSKA (reference sequence). The CDR3 extends over 14 amino acids. The V and J ends lost 7 bases and 3 bases, in that order; junction bases with no gene match: 8. For the CDR3, the DNA is TGCAGTGAACTCCCCCTAGCGGGGGAAGAGACCCAGTACTTC. Its translation is CSELPLAGEETQYF.

Regarding this clonotype: A read error may produce the germline difference seen at one junction end. The chain joins TRBV11-2 to TRBJ2-3, with D possibly TRBD2 on 6 matching bases. CDR3 length: 15 residues. Looked up from germline, CDR1 is SGHAT and CDR2 is FQNNGV. CDR3 in amino acids: CASSPRSGFTDTRYF. The CDR3 coding sequence is TGTGCCAGCAGCCCGAGGAGCGGGTTCACAGATACGCGGTATTTT.

There are many counts of this clonotype. The CDR3 region has the DNA TGCGCCAGCAGCTTGGCCGAGGGAGATGGCTACACCTTC. This sequence encodes CASSLAEGDGYTF. V gene TRBV5-1 combines with J gene TRBJ1-2; no reliable D call. V lost 0 bases to trimming and J lost 6 bases, with 9 bases between them. This CDR3 region has 13 residues. The germline CDR1 and CDR2 sequences are SGHRS and YFSETQ.

The chain recombines TRBV11-2 with TRBJ2-7; D gene unclear. Germline CDR1 is SGHAT and CDR2 is FQNNGV. With 8 bases removed from V and 1 base from J, the gap between germline ends came to 9 bases. The CDR3 length is 12 residues. The CDR3 region has the DNA TGTGCCAGCGGCGAGAAGTCCTACGAGCAGTACTTC. It yields the protein CASGEKSYEQYF.

In regard to this clonotype: This may arise from a read error, as a much more abundant clone is one base away. In DNA form, the CDR3 reads TGTGCCGGCAGTTACTCGACCCGGCCCTACGAGCAGTACTTC. It encodes CAGSYSTRPYEQYF. The chain couples TRBV6-2 or TRBV6-3 to TRBJ2-4; the D is unclear. The DNA end is a closer match to TRBJ2-7, so the J assignment may be wrong. There are 14 residues in the CDR3. The germline gives CDR1 MNHEY, CDR2 SVGEGT.

The J gene is TRBJ2-5, the V gene TRBV7-2, with 11 positions matching TRBD2. The germline gives CDR1 SGHTA, CDR2 FQGNSA. There are 17 residues in the CDR3. The V and J ends lost 4 bases and 1 base, in that order; junction bases with no gene match: 8. The CDR3 DNA follows: TGTGCCAGCAGCTCACGCGGGACTAGCGGCCTCCAAGAGACCCAGTACTTC. Its protein is CASSSRGTSGLQETQYF. The full variable domain, rest sourced from reference TRBV7-2 and TRBJ2-5, is GAGVSQSPSNKVTEKGKDVELRCDPISGHTALYWYRQSLGQGLEFLIYFQGNSAPDKSGLPSDRFSAERTGGSVSTLTIQRTQQEDSAVYLCASSSRGTSGLQETQYFGPGTRLLVL.

The V and J genes are TRBV6-1 and TRBJ1-1, with 8 bases fitting TRBD1. The CDR3 length is 14 residues. The V and J ends lost 5 bases and 5 bases, in that order; junction bases with no gene match: 7. CDR1 is MNHNS, CDR2 SASEGT, per germline. The CDR3 bases are TGTGCCAGCAGTACTACAGGGGGGGTGACTGAAGCTTTCTTT. Its translation: CASSTTGGVTEAFF.